The rows below give T cell receptor beta chains drawn from one sample of a study of CD8 T cells in Susac syndrome. From the immunoSEQ multiplex PCR reads, TCRdb called clonotypes with MiXCR, one entry per CDR3 protein. The sample has about 150,000 distinct CDR3 sequences; nearly 97% are singletons. The specimen sequenced was CD8+ T cells from PBMCs. Receptor source: a human donor with multiple sclerosis. CDR3s include the opening cysteine and the closing phenylalanine or tryptophan. A D gene is named only where the DNA matches it firmly. For some rows the clone size is stated as once, few or many, or as a class when expanded; others skip it.

clone_size	v_call	j_call	d_call	cdr3_aa	cdr3_nt
.	TRBV29-1	TRBJ1-1	TRBD1	CSARAGGATEAFF	TGCAGCGCCCGGGCAGGGGGTGCCACTGAAGCTTTCTTT
.	TRBV5-1	TRBJ2-2	TRBD1	CASSLRTGGRNGELFF	TGCGCCAGCAGCTTACGGACAGGGGGCCGTAACGGGGAGCTGTTTTTT
.	TRBV6-5	TRBJ2-3	.	CASSYSDGGTQYF	TGTGCCAGCAGTTACTCGGACGGTGGTACGCAGTATTTT
.	TRBV7-2	TRBJ2-3	TRBD1	CASSLGRQGAHTQYF	TGTGCCAGCAGCTTAGGTCGGCAGGGGGCTCATACGCAGTATTTT
.	TRBV12-3/TRBV12-4	TRBJ1-5	.	CASSWTQLAQHF	TGTGCCAGCAGTTGGACACAGCTGGCCCAGCATTTT
.	TRBV12-5	TRBJ1-5	.	CACGQPQHF	TGTGCTTGTGGCCAGCCCCAGCATTTT
.	TRBV7-3	TRBJ2-7	.	CASSPTAGSYEQYF	TGTGCCAGCAGCCCAACAGCAGGATCCTACGAGCAGTACTTC
.	TRBV20-1	TRBJ2-2	.	CSAREYDTGELFF	TGCAGTGCTAGAGAATACGACACCGGGGAGCTGTTTTTT
.	TRBV12-3/TRBV12-4	TRBJ2-3	.	CASSLASDTQYF	TGTGCCAGCAGTTTAGCATCGGATACGCAGTATTTT
.	TRBV7-9	TRBJ2-5	.	CASGEPGGEETQYF	TGTGCCAGCGGAGAGCCAGGGGGGGAAGAGACCCAGTACTTC
.	TRBV5-6	TRBJ1-5	TRBD1	CASSLNGGQGAQPQHF	TGTGCCAGCAGCTTGAATGGAGGACAGGGGGCACAGCCCCAGCATTTT
.	TRBV5-6	TRBJ2-1	TRBD2	CASRLAGYNEQFF	TGTGCCAGCAGACTAGCGGGGTACAATGAGCAGTTCTTC
.	TRBV7-2	TRBJ2-5	.	CASSREGFETQYF	TGTGCCAGCAGCCGGGAAGGTTTTGAGACCCAGTACTTC
.	TRBV9	TRBJ2-7	TRBD1	CASSPRDRGPSYEQYF	TGTGCCAGCAGCCCGAGGGACAGGGGGCCCTCCTACGAGCAGTACTTC
.	TRBV5-6	TRBJ2-1	.	CASSRGMSPNEQFF	TGTGCCAGCAGCCGCGGGATGTCCCCCAATGAGCAGTTCTTC
.	TRBV5-1	TRBJ2-1	TRBD2	CASSVSGGFVNEQFF	TGCGCCAGCAGCGTTAGCGGGGGCTTCGTAAATGAGCAGTTCTTC
.	TRBV27	TRBJ1-6	.	CASRPESSYNSPLHF	TGTGCCAGCAGACCAGAGAGCTCCTATAATTCACCCCTCCACTTT
once	TRBV15	TRBJ1-6	TRBD1	CATSGDRDVSPLHF	TGTGCCACCAGCGGGGACAGGGACGTTTCACCCCTCCACTTT
.	TRBV7-9	TRBJ2-1	TRBD1	CASNQGASTNEQFF	TGTGCCAGCAACCAGGGGGCTAGCACAAATGAGCAGTTCTTC
once	TRBV5-4	TRBJ1-2	.	CASSLTVGYGYTF	TGTGCCAGCAGCTTAACCGTCGGGTATGGCTACACCTTC
.	TRBV23-1	TRBJ2-3	.	CASSHPTTGTSTDTQYF	TGCGCCAGCAGTCACCCCACGACAGGAACCTCCACAGATACGCAGTATTTT
.	TRBV2	TRBJ1-6	.	CASSEPRGYNSPLHF	TGTGCCAGCAGTGAACCGAGGGGATATAATTCACCCCTCCACTTT
once	TRBV7-3	TRBJ1-1	.	CASSLSRGGTEAFF	TGTGCCAGCAGCTTAAGCAGGGGTGGCACTGAAGCTTTCTTT
.	TRBV9	TRBJ2-1	TRBD2	CASSVVPSGGAGEQFF	TGTGCCAGCAGCGTAGTCCCTAGCGGGGGGGCTGGTGAGCAGTTCTTC
.	TRBV2	TRBJ2-3	.	CATIKDTQYF	TGTGCCACCATTAAAGATACGCAGTATTTT
once	TRBV4-1	TRBJ2-5	TRBD2	CASSQTSGGRETQYF	TGCGCCAGCAGCCAAACTAGCGGGGGGCGGGAGACCCAGTACTTC
.	TRBV7-8	TRBJ2-5	TRBD2	CASSFTGTSGEETQYF	TGTGCCAGCAGCTTCACCGGGACTAGCGGGGAAGAGACCCAGTACTTC
.	TRBV30	TRBJ1-1	.	CAWIGGIEAFF	TGTGCCTGGATTGGGGGGATTGAAGCTTTCTTT
.	TRBV7-6	TRBJ2-1	TRBD1	CASSFRQGAYDEQFF	TGTGCCAGCAGCTTCCGACAGGGAGCGTATGATGAGCAGTTCTTC
.	TRBV7-9	TRBJ2-1	.	CASSLRTGHNEQFF	TGTGCCAGCAGCCTTAGAACAGGCCACAATGAGCAGTTCTTC
.	TRBV20-1	TRBJ2-5	.	CSARDRGPAQETQYF	TGCAGTGCTAGAGATCGGGGACCTGCACAAGAGACCCAGTACTTC
.	TRBV27	TRBJ1-2	TRBD1	CASSSTGGSDGYTF	TGTGCCAGCAGCTCGACAGGGGGAAGTGATGGCTACACCTTC
.	TRBV7-6	TRBJ1-4	.	CASKDPTNEKLFF	TGTGCCAGCAAGGACCCAACTAATGAAAAACTGTTTTTT
few	TRBV30	TRBJ2-7	.	CAWSGDSSYEQYF	TGTGCCTGGAGTGGTGACAGTTCCTACGAGCAGTACTTC
.	TRBV23-1	TRBJ2-6	.	CASSQGGSEGGANVLTF	TGCGCCAGCAGTCAGGGGGGCTCGGAGGGTGGGGCCAACGTCCTGACTTTC
.	TRBV24-1	TRBJ2-1	.	CAISGGSYNEQFF	TGTGCCATCTCAGGGGGGTCCTACAATGAGCAGTTCTTC
.	TRBV13	TRBJ1-6	TRBD1	CASSPKGTAYNSPLHF	TGTGCCAGCAGCCCTAAGGGGACAGCTTATAATTCACCCCTCCACTTT
.	TRBV10-3	TRBJ2-3	.	CAISSRGRDTQYF	TGTGCCATCAGTTCCCGGGGGCGGGATACGCAGTATTTT
.	TRBV10-2	TRBJ1-2	TRBD1	CASSELGQGTDGYTF	TGCGCCAGCAGTGAGCTGGGACAGGGAACGGATGGCTACACCTTC
.	TRBV20-1	TRBJ2-7	.	CSASVGTYEQYF	TGCAGTGCCTCGGTGGGAACCTACGAGCAGTACTTC
.	TRBV5-1	TRBJ2-5	.	CASSSGESQETQYF	TGCGCCAGCAGCTCCGGGGAGTCCCAAGAGACCCAGTACTTC
.	TRBV15	TRBJ2-4	.	CATTRVAENIQYF	TGTGCCACCACCAGGGTAGCGGAAAACATTCAGTACTTC
.	TRBV18	TRBJ2-5	TRBD1	CASSLTGGDQETQYF	TGTGCCAGCTCACTTACAGGGGGCGACCAAGAGACCCAGTACTTC
.	TRBV6-5	TRBJ1-1	.	CASSYSIGQNTEAFF	TGTGCCAGCAGTTACTCGATCGGCCAGAACACTGAAGCTTTCTTT
.	TRBV12-3/TRBV12-4	TRBJ2-5	TRBD1	CASSFPPGQGEETQYF	TGTGCCAGCAGTTTCCCGCCGGGACAGGGGGAAGAGACCCAGTACTTC
.	TRBV29-1	TRBJ2-7	.	CSVEELGQPSEYF	TGCAGCGTTGAAGAGTTAGGACAACCCTCTGAGTACTTC